Following are 8 T cell receptor beta chains from one sample sequenced in a study of Graves' ophthalmopathy and Graves' hyperthyroidism. Researchers took RNA transcripts and amplified TCR beta CDR3 regions from them. The first-round RT-PCR employed HTBI primers together with the Qiagen OneStep RT-PCR kit. A multiplex PCR was then performed as the second round. A single record per CDR3 protein comes from TCRdb applying MiXCR to the multiplex PCR reads. The sample holds roughly 410,000 distinct CDR3 sequences; over 15% are singletons and the top ten take approximately 7%. The sample comprised peripheral blood. Source of these receptors: a woman aged 18-29 years with stable Graves' hyperthyroidism.

This clonotype has a count of ten or more. This chain links TRBV7-9 with TRBJ1-2; 7 nucleotides agree with TRBD1. Germline-derived CDR1 and CDR2 are SEHNR and FQNEAQ (reference sequence). The J segment lost 1 base and the V segment lost 5 bases, leaving 7 bases of the junction unmatched. The CDR3 has 15 amino acids. The CDR3 protein is CASSTAGQLNYGYTF. The DNA of the CDR3 is TGTGCCAGCAGCACGGCGGGACAGCTTAACTATGGCTACACCTTC.

The chain carries TRBV6-1 and TRBJ2-6; no firm D call. Germline V gives CDR1 MNHNS, CDR2 SASEGT. The CDR3 spans 13 residues. Trimming stripped 9 bases from V and 8 bases from J, with 14 bases between. The CDR3 DNA follows: TGTGCCAGTGCCCCGGCAGGTACCAACGTCCTGACTTTC. Its translation is CASAPAGTNVLTF.

In regard to this clonotype: This may come from a read error, since a much larger clone is one base off. The V call is TRBV11-2, the J call TRBJ1-2; D not resolved. The CDR3 runs 14 residues. V lost 0 bases and J 5 bases, leaving 10 bases between the germline ends. The germline gives CDR1 SGHAT, CDR2 FQNNGV. The CDR3: CASSLDQTSYGYTF. The CDR3 nucleotides read TGTGCCAGCAGCTTAGACCAGACCTCTTATGGCTACACCTTC.

The rearrangement links TRBV11-2 to TRBJ2-7; D may correspond to TRBD1 or TRBD2 (5 bases each). The CDR3 spans 17 residues. Germline CDR1 and CDR2: SGHAT and FQNNGV. V lost 1 base and J 0 bases, leaving 16 bases between the germline ends. The CDR3 here is CASSLGSRGGISYEQYF. The CDR3 DNA is TGTGCCAGCAGCTTAGGCAGCCGGGGCGGTATCTCCTACGAGCAGTACTTC.

At least ten counts were recorded for this clonotype. The J gene is TRBJ1-1, the V gene TRBV29-1, with 8 bases that match TRBD1. The CDR3 has 15 amino acids. Germline V gene lookup returns CDR1 SQVTM and CDR2 ANQGSEA. CDR3 residues: CGIRGTGGPNTEAFF. In DNA, the CDR3 is TGCGGTATCCGGGGAACAGGGGGACCGAACACTGAAGCTTTCTTT.

Many counts were recorded for this clonotype. V usage is TRBV11-2 and J usage is TRBJ2-7; D not certain. Trimming took 7 bases from V and 6 from J, leaving 13 bases between them. The CDR3 is made up of 12 amino acids. The germline V gene encodes CDR1 SGHAT and CDR2 FQNNGV. The CDR3 DNA reads TGTGCCAGCACCACTTATTGGGGCGAGCAGTACTTC. It encodes CASTTYWGEQYF.

This rearrangement joins TRBV9 to TRBJ1-6; 7 bases are shared with TRBD1. V lost 4 bases and J lost 5; bases outside the gene matches: 9. CDR1 SGDLS and CDR2 YYNGEE come from the germline V gene. The CDR3 runs 16 residues. The CDR3 region is CASSPRQGYDNSPLHF. The CDR3 nucleotides read TGTGCCAGCAGCCCCCGACAGGGATACGATAATTCACCCCTCCACTTT.

This clonotype was seen at least ten times. This sequence joins TRBV29-1 and TRBJ2-7; D remains ambiguous. V gave up 4 bases and J gave up 2 bases, with 6 bases separating them. Germline loops: CDR1 SQVTM, CDR2 ANQGSEA. The length of the CDR3 is 11 residues. CDR3 nucleotides: TGCAGCGTTGTAACGCCCTACGAGCAGTACTTC. Its protein product is CSVVTPYEQYF.